Following are 29 T cell receptor beta chains from one sample sequenced in a study of beta chain features in type 1 diabetes. Expressed TCRB transcripts were sequenced, since all the RNA that had been isolated was reverse transcribed. The repertoire was sequenced with immunoSEQ multiplex PCR; TCRdb's copy has only in-frame clones and lacks some. The sample lists some 150,000 clones; about 7.1% were seen once. Source material: central memory CD4+ T cells from blood. The source of these receptors is a woman aged 25 to 39 in good health.

This clone was counted only a few times. This sample includes further DNA sequences coding for the same CDR3. The rearrangement links TRBV7-2 to TRBJ2-1; the match to TRBD2 covers 15 bases. Losses at the gene ends were 0 bases for V and 4 bases for J; bases not matched to a gene: 1. Looked up from germline, CDR1 is SGHTA and CDR2 is FQGNSA. The CDR3 sequence is 17 residues long. CDR3: CASSLAGTSGRYNEQFF. CDR3 in DNA: TGTGCCAGCAGCTTAGCGGGGACTAGCGGGAGGTACAATGAGCAGTTCTTC.

This sequence joins TRBV28 and TRBJ2-7; D is possibly TRBD1 (6 bases). From germline, CDR1 is MDHEN and CDR2 SYDVKM. Trimming took 5 bases from V and 3 from J, leaving 20 bases between them. The CDR3 is 16 residues long. CDR3 loop: CASSGSSGHLDYEQYF. The DNA of the CDR3 is TGTGCCAGCAGTGGATCGTCGGGACATTTGGACTACGAGCAGTACTTC.

The table lists this clone with a few counts. V and J are TRBV11-3 and TRBJ2-3, with D possibly matching TRBD1 (5 bases). Trimming removed 0 bases at V and 4 bases at J, with 8 bases between. The V gene's germline CDR1 is SGHNT and CDR2 YENEEA. The CDR3 has 14 residues. The CDR3 here is CASSLEGVADTQYF. In DNA form, the CDR3 reads TGTGCCAGCAGCTTAGAAGGGGTAGCAGATACGCAGTATTTT.

This clone was detected a few times. The V gene is TRBV4-2, the J gene TRBJ2-7; 8 bases agree with TRBD2. The CDR3 loop spans 17 amino acids. Germline assignment: CDR1 LGHNA and CDR2 YNFKEQ. The V gene end was trimmed by 3 bases and the J gene end by 2 bases; junction bases not matched to a gene: 12. CDR3 in amino acids: CASSQGTRLARTYEQYF. The CDR3 nucleotides read TGTGCCAGCAGCCAGGGCACAAGACTAGCGCGAACCTACGAGCAGTACTTC.

There are a few counts of this clone. The chain links TRBV7-2 to TRBJ2-1; 7 bases are shared with TRBD2. The CDR3 runs to 15 residues. The ends lost 5 bases at V and 2 bases at J; junction bases unmatched: 6. Germline CDR1 SGHTA, CDR2 FQGNSA. In DNA, the CDR3 is TGTGCCAGCAGCCTCCTAGCGGCTACCTACAATGAGCAGTTCTTC. Translating gives CASSLLAATYNEQFF.

This chain connects TRBV2 to TRBJ1-5; TRBD1 matches 10 bases. The CDR3 runs to 15 residues. V shed 3 bases, J shed 6 bases, and the junction held 5 bases outside the gene matches. Looked up from germline, CDR1 is SNHLY and CDR2 is FYNNEI. The CDR3, as DNA: TGTGCCAGCAGTGACCTGACAGGGGGCGGTCAGCCCCAGCATTTT. Its protein is CASSDLTGGGQPQHF. The full variable domain, rest sourced from reference TRBV2 and TRBJ1-5, is EPEVTQTPSHQVTQMGQEVILRCVPISNHLYFYWYRQILGQKVEFLVSFYNNEISEKSEIFDDQFSVERPDGSNFTLKIRSTKLEDSAMYFCASSDLTGGGQPQHFGDGTRLSIL.

This clone occurred a few times. DNA for the CDR3: TGTGCCAGCCGGTTTTCGGAGGGGTACACTGAAGCTTTCTTT. Residues: CASRFSEGYTEAFF. The rearrangement uses TRBV2 and TRBJ1-1, with D perhaps TRBD1 (5 bases). CDR1 is SNHLY, CDR2 FYNNEI, per germline. Trimming pared 8 bases from V and 3 bases from J, leaving 16 bases between. The CDR3 runs to 14 residues. Full variable domain (rest looked up from reference TRBV2 and TRBJ1-1): EPEVTQTPSHQVTQMGQEVILRCVPISNHLYFYWYRQILGQKVEFLVSFYNNEISEKSEIFDDQFSVERPDGSNFTLKIRSTKLEDSAMYFCASRFSEGYTEAFFGQGTRLTVV.

The chain recombines TRBV18 with TRBJ2-1; TRBD2 agrees at 9 bases. Germline V gene data show CDR1 as KGHSH and CDR2 as LQKENI. The CDR3 loop spans 18 amino acids. The ends lost 3 bases at V and 6 bases at J; junction bases unmatched: 15. In nucleotides, the CDR3 is TGTGCCAGCTCACCTAAGCGGGAGGCCGTCTATACGAGCAATGAGCAGTTCTTC. Translation gives CASSPKREAVYTSNEQFF.

The rearrangement uses TRBV7-9 and TRBJ1-2; D might be TRBD1 (5 bases). The CDR3 extends over 18 amino acids. The V and J ends lost 0 bases and 6 bases respectively, with 23 bases between them. Germline CDR1 and CDR2: SEHNR and FQNEAQ (reference sequence). The DNA for the CDR3 is TGTGCCAGCAGCTTAGCTCCCCCTTGGACATCCCAAAAAAATGGCTACACCTTC. It yields the protein CASSLAPPWTSQKNGYTF.

This clone was detected only a few times. This chain uses TRBV4-3 with TRBJ2-7; 8 bases are shared with TRBD1. This CDR3 is built from 17 residues. From germline, CDR1 is LGHNA and CDR2 YSLEER. J gave up 5 bases and V 3 bases, and 15 bases lay outside the gene matches. The CDR3 DNA reads TGCGCCAGCAGCCATCAATACAGCCAGGGGGCGCAGGACGAGCAGTACTTC. It encodes CASSHQYSQGAQDEQYF.

V is TRBV28 and J is TRBJ2-3; 7 bases align to TRBD1. There are 15 residues in the CDR3. Germline V gene data show CDR1 as MDHEN and CDR2 as SYDVKM. Trimming cost V 6 bases and J 4 bases; bases outside gene matches: 10. For the CDR3, the DNA is TGTGCCAGCAGGGGACGACAGGGACCGTCAGATACGCAGTATTTT. It is translated as CASRGRQGPSDTQYF.

This clone has just a few counts. The chain employs TRBV19 and TRBJ2-2, with D unclear. V was cut by 0 bases and J by 0 bases, with 8 bases left in between. The CDR3 runs to 16 residues. The V gene's germline CDR1 is LNHDA and CDR2 SQIVND (reference sequence). The CDR3 nucleotides are TGTGCCAGTAGTATAGATTCTCTCGCGAACACCGGGGAGCTGTTTTTT. Its translation: CASSIDSLANTGELFF.

This clone has a handful of counts. The J gene is TRBJ2-5, the V gene TRBV5-1; 9 bases agree with TRBD2. J gave up 5 bases and V 4 bases, and 6 bases lay outside the gene matches. The CDR3 loop spans 14 amino acids. Germline lookup yields CDR1 SGHRS and CDR2 YFSETQ. The CDR3 loop reads CASSLSGRAETQYF. The DNA for the CDR3 is TGCGCCAGCAGCCTTAGCGGGAGAGCCGAGACCCAGTACTTC. The full variable domain, with the rest looked up from reference TRBV5-1 and TRBJ2-5, is KAGVTQTPRYLIKTRGQQVTLSCSPISGHRSVSWYQQTPGQGLQFLFEYFSETQRNKGNFPGRFSGRQFSNSRSEMNVSTLELGDSALYLCASSLSGRAETQYFGPGTRLLVL.

A word on this clone: One end of the junction is discordant with germline, which a read error may explain. The chain joins TRBV7-2 to TRBJ2-1; the match to TRBD1 covers 7 bases. This CDR3 region has 13 residues. Germline assignment: CDR1 SGHTA and CDR2 FQGNSA. CDR3 in amino acids: CASSLGREGAAVF. For the CDR3, the DNA is TGTGCCAGCAGCTTGGGGAGAGAGGGGGCCGCCGTCTTC.

This clone showed up just a few times. V and J are TRBV7-2 and TRBJ1-2; tentative D call: TRBD1 (6 bases). The CDR3 runs to 14 residues. V was clipped by 5 bases and J by 2 bases, with 12 bases between them. Germline CDR1 reads SGHTA; CDR2 reads FQGNSA. CDR3 sequence: CASSRDNRNYGYTF. The CDR3 nucleotides read TGTGCCAGCAGCCGGGACAACCGAAACTATGGCTACACCTTC.

The chain employs TRBV28 and TRBJ2-7; no reliable D call. CDR1 is MDHEN, CDR2 SYDVKM, per germline. The CDR3 has 11 amino acids. V was pared by 6 bases and J by 3 bases, with 6 bases between. CDR3 bases: TGTGCCAGCAGCAACATCTACGAGCAGTACTTC. This encodes CASSNIYEQYF.

This rearrangement joins TRBV7-9 to TRBJ2-5; D is unclear. Trimming removed 6 bases from V and 2 bases from J, with 10 bases in between. The CDR3 loop spans 13 amino acids. The V gene's germline CDR1 is SEHNR and CDR2 FQNEAQ (reference sequence). The DNA for the CDR3 is TGTGCCAGCAGTCACCAGAAACAAGAGACCCAGTACTTC. The encoded protein is CASSHQKQETQYF.

The V and J genes are TRBV4-3 and TRBJ2-5, with TRBD2 identical over 11 bases. The assigned J gene may be wrong: the sequence end matches TRBJ2-7 better. The CDR3 runs to 16 residues. Germline CDR1 reads LGHNA; CDR2 reads YSLEER. The DNA of the CDR3 is TGCGCCAGCAGCCAAGATTCTAGCGGGGGGACCTACGAGCAGTACTTC. It is translated as CASSQDSSGGTYEQYF.

V gene TRBV7-2 combines with J gene TRBJ2-1, with 8 bases that match TRBD2. This CDR3 region has 17 residues. Germline lookup yields CDR1 SGHTA and CDR2 FQGNSA. The V gene end was trimmed by 1 base and the J gene end by 6 bases; junction bases not matched to a gene: 11. The CDR3 sequence: CASSLGSGTALGNEQFF. For the CDR3, the DNA is TGTGCCAGCAGCTTAGGTAGCGGGACCGCCTTGGGCAATGAGCAGTTCTTC.

This CDR3 reads CASSQAGGANTGELFF. The CDR3 DNA reads TGTGCCAGCAGCCAAGCGGGCGGGGCGAACACCGGGGAGCTGTTTTTT. This chain joins TRBV4-2 and TRBJ2-2; possible D gene TRBD2, 6 bases. V dropped 1 base and J dropped 0 bases, with 9 bases sitting between them. The CDR3 sequence is 16 residues long. The germline CDR1 and CDR2 sequences are LGHNA and YNFKEQ.

The chain uses TRBV7-8 and TRBJ2-6; a weak D match, TRBD1 (5 bases). CDR3 length equals 15 residues. CDR1 SGHVS and CDR2 FQNEAQ come from the germline V gene. The ends were cut back, 5 bases at V and 0 bases at J, with 8 bases in the middle. The CDR3 DNA follows: TGTGCCAGCAGCCGAGACAGCTCTGGGGCCAACGTCCTGACTTTC. Its translation: CASSRDSSGANVLTF.

This clone was counted a few times. The V and J genes are TRBV7-2 and TRBJ1-2; possibly TRBD1 for D (5 bases). The CDR3 has 13 residues. Germline-derived CDR1 and CDR2 are SGHTA and FQGNSA. The germline V and J ends were trimmed by 4 bases and 2 bases, with 8 bases remaining between them. CDR3 DNA: TGTGCCAGCAGCTCCTGGACAAACTATGGCTACACCTTC. It encodes CASSSWTNYGYTF.

This clone was observed many times. The chain has TRBV7-2 and TRBJ2-1; 9 nucleotides align to TRBD2. There are 16 residues in the CDR3. Germline values: CDR1 SGHTA, CDR2 FQGNSA. V lost 5 bases to trimming and J lost 4 bases; unmatched junction nucleotides: 9. The chain's CDR3 is CASSLDGTSRYNEQFF. CDR3 nucleotide sequence: TGTGCCAGCAGCCTGGACGGGACTAGCAGATACAATGAGCAGTTCTTC.

This clone came up a few times. The CDR3 bases are TGTGCCAGCAGTTTATGGAGGGGGATTAATGAGCAGTTCTTC. Translating gives CASSLWRGINEQFF. The chain is built from TRBV28 and TRBJ2-1; D might be TRBD1 (6 bases). CDR1 MDHEN and CDR2 SYDVKM come from the germline V gene. Trimming pared 0 bases from V and 7 bases from J, leaving 10 bases between. The CDR3 spans 14 residues.

The chain joins TRBV11-3 to TRBJ2-3, with D perhaps matching TRBD2 (5 bases). The germline V gene has CDR1 SGHNT and CDR2 YENEEA. The CDR3 is 15 residues long. Trimming left V 5 bases short and J 4 bases short, with 16 bases between. The CDR3 loop reads CASSQSGNQADTQYF. CDR3 nucleotides: TGTGCCAGCAGCCAAAGCGGCAACCAGGCAGATACGCAGTATTTT.

This clone was observed a handful of times. The V and J genes are TRBV7-3 and TRBJ1-2; D uncertain. Per germline, CDR1 SGHTA and CDR2 FQGTGA. Trimming removed 5 bases at V and 4 bases at J, with 17 bases between. The CDR3 length is 15 residues. CDR3 bases: TGTGCCAGCAGCCCGCAACGACGACTGGTCTATGGCTACACCTTC. Amino acid sequence: CASSPQRRLVYGYTF.

This clone was detected only a few times. J is TRBJ2-7 and V is TRBV5-1; 10 bases match TRBD1. This CDR3 region has 17 residues. The J segment lost 1 base and the V segment lost 0 bases, leaving 7 bases of the junction unmatched. The V gene's germline CDR1 is SGHRS and CDR2 YFSETQ. In DNA form, the CDR3 reads TGCGCCAGCAGCTTGGCTTCATCGGGACAGGGGTCCTACGAGCAGTACTTC. Protein sequence: CASSLASSGQGSYEQYF.

CDR3 sequence: CASSSYRETNEKLFF. CDR3 coding DNA: TGTGCCAGCTCATCTTACAGGGAAACTAATGAAAAACTGTTTTTT. The chain is built from TRBV18 and TRBJ1-4, with D tentatively TRBD1 (6 bases). Germline V gives CDR1 KGHSH, CDR2 LQKENI. This CDR3 region has 15 residues. Trimming cost V 5 bases and J 1 base, with 11 bases left between them.

The sample holds a few counts of this clone. V and J are TRBV5-6 and TRBJ2-1, with D unclear. Trimming removed 4 bases at V and 10 bases at J, with 9 bases between. Germline loops: CDR1 SGHDT, CDR2 YYEEEE. The CDR3 is 11 residues long. CDR3 in amino acids: CASSQLEEQFF. CDR3 nucleotides: TGTGCCAGCAGCCAATTGGAGGAGCAGTTCTTC.